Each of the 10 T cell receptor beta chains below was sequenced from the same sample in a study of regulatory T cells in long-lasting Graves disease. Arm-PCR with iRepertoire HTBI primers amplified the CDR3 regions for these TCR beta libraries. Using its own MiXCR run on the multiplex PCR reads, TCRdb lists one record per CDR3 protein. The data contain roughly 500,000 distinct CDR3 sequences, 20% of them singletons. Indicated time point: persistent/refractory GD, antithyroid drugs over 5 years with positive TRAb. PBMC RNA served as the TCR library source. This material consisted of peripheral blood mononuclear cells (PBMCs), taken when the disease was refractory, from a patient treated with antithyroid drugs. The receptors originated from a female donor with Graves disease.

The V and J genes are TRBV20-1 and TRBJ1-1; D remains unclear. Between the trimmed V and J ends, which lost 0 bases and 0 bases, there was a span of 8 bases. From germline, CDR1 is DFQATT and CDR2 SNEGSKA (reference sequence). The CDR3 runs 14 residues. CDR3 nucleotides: TGCAGTGCTAGAGACGGCAGTCTGAACACTGAAGCTTTCTTT. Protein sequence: CSARDGSLNTEAFF.

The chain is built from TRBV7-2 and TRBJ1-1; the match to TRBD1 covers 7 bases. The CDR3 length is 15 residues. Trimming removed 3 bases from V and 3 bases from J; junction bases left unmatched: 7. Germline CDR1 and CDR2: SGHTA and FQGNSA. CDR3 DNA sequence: TGTGCCAGCAGCTTGACAGTGAGGGGGCACACTGAAGCTTTCTTT. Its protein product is CASSLTVRGHTEAFF.

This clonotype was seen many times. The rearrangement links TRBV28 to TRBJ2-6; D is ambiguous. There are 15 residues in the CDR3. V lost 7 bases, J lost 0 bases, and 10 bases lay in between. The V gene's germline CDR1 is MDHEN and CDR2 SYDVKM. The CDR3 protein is CASNERGSGANVLTF. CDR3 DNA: TGTGCCAGCAACGAACGAGGCTCTGGGGCCAACGTCCTGACTTTC.

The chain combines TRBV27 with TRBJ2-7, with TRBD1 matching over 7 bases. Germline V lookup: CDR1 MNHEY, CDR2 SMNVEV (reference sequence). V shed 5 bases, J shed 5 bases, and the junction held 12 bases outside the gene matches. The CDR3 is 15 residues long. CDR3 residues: CASSPSTDRVHEQYF. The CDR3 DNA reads TGTGCCAGCAGTCCTTCCACCGACAGGGTCCACGAGCAGTACTTC.

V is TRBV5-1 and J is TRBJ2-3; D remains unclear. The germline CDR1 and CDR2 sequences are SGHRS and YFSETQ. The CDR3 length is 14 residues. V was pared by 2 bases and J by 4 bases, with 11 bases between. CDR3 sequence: CASSFVASPDTQYF. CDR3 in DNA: TGCGCCAGCAGCTTCGTAGCATCGCCAGATACGCAGTATTTT.

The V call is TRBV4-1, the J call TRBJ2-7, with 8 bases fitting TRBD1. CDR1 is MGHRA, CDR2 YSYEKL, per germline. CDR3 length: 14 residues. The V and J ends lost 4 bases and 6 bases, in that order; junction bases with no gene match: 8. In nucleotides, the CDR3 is TGCGCCAGCAGCCTTGGACAGGGAGGTTCCGAGCAGTACTTC. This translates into CASSLGQGGSEQYF.

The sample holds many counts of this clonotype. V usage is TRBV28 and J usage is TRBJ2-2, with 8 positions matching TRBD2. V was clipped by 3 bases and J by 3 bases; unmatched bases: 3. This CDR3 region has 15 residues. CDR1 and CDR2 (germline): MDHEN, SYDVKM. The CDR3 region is CASSFLAGDTGELFF. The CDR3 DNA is TGTGCCAGCAGTTTTCTAGCGGGCGACACCGGGGAGCTGTTTTTT.

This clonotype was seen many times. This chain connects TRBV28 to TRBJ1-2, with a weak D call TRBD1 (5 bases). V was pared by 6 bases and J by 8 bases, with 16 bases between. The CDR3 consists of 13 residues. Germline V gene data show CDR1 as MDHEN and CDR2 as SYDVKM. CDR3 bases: TGTGCCAGCAGAAAAGCAGGGCGGAGGGGCTACACCTTC. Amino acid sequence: CASRKAGRRGYTF.

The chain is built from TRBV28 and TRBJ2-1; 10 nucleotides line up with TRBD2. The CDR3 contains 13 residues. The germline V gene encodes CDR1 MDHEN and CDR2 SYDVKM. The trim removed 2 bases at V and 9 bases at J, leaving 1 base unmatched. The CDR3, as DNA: TGTGCCAGCAGTTTAAGGACTAGCGGTGAGCAGTTCTTC. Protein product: CASSLRTSGEQFF.

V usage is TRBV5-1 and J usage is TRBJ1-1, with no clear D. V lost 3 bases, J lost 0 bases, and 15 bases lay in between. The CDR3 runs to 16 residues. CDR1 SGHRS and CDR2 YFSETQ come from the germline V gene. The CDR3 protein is CASSSPPGRLNTEAFF. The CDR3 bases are TGCGCCAGCAGCTCCCCCCCGGGGAGGCTGAACACTGAAGCTTTCTTT.